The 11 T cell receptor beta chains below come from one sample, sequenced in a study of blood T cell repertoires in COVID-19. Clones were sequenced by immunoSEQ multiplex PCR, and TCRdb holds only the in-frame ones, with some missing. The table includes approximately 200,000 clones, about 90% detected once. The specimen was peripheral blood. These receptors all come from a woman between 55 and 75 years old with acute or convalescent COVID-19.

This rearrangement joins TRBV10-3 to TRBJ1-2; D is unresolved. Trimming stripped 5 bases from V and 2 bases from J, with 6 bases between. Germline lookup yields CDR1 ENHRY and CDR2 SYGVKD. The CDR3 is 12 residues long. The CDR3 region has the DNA TGTGCCATCAGTCCACAGAACTATGGCTACACCTTC. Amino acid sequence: CAISPQNYGYTF.

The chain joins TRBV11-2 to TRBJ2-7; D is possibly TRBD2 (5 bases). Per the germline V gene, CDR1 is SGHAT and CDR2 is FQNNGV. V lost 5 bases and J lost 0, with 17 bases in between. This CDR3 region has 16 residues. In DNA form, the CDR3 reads TGTGCCAGCAGCAATCAAATCGGGGTCACCTCCTACGAGCAGTACTTC. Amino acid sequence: CASSNQIGVTSYEQYF.

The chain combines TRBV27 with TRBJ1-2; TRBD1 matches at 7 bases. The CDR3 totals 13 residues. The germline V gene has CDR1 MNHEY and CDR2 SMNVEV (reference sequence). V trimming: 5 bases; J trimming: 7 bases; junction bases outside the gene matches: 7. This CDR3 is CASSNRQGSGYTF. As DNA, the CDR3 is TGTGCCAGCAGTAACCGACAGGGCAGTGGCTACACCTTC.

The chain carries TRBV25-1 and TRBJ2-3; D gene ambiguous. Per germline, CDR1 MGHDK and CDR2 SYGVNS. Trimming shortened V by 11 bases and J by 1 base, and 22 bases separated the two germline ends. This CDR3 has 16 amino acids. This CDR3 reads CASTPRVYSGTDTQYF. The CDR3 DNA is TGTGCCTCTACTCCCCGGGTGTACTCCGGCACAGATACGCAGTATTTT.

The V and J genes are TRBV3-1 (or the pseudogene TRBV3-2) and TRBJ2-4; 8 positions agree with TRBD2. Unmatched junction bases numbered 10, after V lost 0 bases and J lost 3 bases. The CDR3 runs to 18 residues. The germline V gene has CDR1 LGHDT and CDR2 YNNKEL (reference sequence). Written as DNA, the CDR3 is TGTGCCAGCAGCCAAGATCTTTTTTTCGCGGGGGGCAAAAACATTCAGTACTTC. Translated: CASSQDLFFAGGKNIQYF.

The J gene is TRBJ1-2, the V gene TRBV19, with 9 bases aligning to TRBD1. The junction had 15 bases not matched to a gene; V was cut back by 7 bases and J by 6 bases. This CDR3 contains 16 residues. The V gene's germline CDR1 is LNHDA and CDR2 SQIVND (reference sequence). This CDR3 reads CASNSGTGSPWNGYTF. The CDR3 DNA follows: TGTGCCAGTAACAGTGGGACAGGGTCCCCTTGGAATGGCTACACCTTC.

CDR3 residues: CATVDSWSGYTF. CDR3 sequence (DNA): TGTGCCACTGTGGACAGTTGGAGCGGCTACACCTTC. The chain couples TRBV28 to TRBJ1-2, with D perhaps matching TRBD1 (6 bases). Between the trimmed V and J ends, which lost 10 bases and 8 bases, there was a span of 17 bases. The CDR3 has 12 residues. Germline CDR1 MDHEN, CDR2 SYDVKM.

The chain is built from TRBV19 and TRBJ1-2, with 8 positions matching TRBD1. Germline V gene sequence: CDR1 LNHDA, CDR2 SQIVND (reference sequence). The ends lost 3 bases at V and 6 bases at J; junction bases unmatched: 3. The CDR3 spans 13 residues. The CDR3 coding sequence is TGTGCCAGTAGTATGGGGACAGGAGATGGCTACACCTTC. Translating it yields CASSMGTGDGYTF.

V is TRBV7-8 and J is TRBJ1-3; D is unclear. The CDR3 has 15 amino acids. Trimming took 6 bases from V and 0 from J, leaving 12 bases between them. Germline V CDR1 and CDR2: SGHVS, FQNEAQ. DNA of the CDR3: TGTGCCAGCAGACAACAACCCGCCTCTGGAAACACCATATATTTT. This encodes CASRQQPASGNTIYF.

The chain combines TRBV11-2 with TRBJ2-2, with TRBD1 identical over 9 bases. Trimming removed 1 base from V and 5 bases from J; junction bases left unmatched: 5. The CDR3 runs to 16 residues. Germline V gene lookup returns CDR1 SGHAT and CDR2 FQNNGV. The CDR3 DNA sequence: TGTGCCAGCAGCTTAGGGGTGGGACAGGGAACCGGGGAGCTGTTTTTT. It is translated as CASSLGVGQGTGELFF.

The CDR3 DNA sequence: TGTGCCAGCAGCGTGGCCCTACTAAACCAGCAGTTCTTC. Translating gives CASSVALLNQQFF. The chain uses TRBV9 and TRBJ2-1; D gene unclear. V lost 2 bases and J lost 11, with 14 bases in between. CDR3 size: 13 residues. CDR1 is SGDLS, CDR2 YYNGEE, per germline.